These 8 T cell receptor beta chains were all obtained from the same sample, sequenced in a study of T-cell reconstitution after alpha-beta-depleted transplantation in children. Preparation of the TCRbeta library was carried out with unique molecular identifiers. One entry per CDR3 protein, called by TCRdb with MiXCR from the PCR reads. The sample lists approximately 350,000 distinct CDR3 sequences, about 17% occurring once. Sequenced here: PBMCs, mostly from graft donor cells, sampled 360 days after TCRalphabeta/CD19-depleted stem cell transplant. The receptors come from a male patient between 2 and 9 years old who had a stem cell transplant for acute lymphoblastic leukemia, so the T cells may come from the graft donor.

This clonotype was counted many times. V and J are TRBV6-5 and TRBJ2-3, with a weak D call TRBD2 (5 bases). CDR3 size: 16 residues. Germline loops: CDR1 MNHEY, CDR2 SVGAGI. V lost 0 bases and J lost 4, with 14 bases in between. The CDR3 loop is CASSYSPPDYADTQYF. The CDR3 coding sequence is TGTGCCAGCAGTTACTCCCCCCCCGACTATGCAGATACGCAGTATTTT.

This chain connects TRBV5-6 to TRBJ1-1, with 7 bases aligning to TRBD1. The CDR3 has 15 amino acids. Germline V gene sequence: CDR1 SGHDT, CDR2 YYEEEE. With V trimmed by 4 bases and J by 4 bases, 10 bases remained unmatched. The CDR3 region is CASSPETGSSTEAFF. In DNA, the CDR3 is TGTGCCAGCAGCCCTGAGACAGGGTCGAGCACTGAAGCTTTCTTT.

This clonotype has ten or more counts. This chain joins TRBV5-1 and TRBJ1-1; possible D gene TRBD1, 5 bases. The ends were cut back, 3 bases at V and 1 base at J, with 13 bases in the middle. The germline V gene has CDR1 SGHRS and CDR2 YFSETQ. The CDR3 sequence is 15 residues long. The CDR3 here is CASSSLRQKNTEAFF. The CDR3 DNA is TGCGCCAGCAGCTCCTTAAGACAGAAGAACACTGAAGCTTTCTTT.

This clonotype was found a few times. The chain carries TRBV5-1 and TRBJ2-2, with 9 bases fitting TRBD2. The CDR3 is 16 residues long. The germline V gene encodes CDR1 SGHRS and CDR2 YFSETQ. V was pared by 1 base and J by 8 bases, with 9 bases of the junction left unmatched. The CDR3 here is CASSLTLAGAGGELFF. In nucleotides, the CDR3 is TGCGCCAGCAGCTTGACATTAGCGGGAGCTGGTGGGGAGCTGTTTTTT.

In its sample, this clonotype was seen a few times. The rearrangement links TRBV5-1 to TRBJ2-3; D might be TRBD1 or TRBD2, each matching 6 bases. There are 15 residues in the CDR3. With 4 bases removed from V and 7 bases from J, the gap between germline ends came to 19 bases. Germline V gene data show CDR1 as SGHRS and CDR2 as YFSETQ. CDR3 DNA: TGCGCCAGCAGCCCGGAGGGACACGGCGGGTATACGCAGTATTTT. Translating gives CASSPEGHGGYTQYF.

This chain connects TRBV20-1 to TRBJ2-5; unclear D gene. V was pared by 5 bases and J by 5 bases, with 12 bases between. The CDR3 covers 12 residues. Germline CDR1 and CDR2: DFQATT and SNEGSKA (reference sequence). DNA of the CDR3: TGCAGTGCTTCTTACGTCGAGGAGACCCAGTACTTC. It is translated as CSASYVEETQYF.

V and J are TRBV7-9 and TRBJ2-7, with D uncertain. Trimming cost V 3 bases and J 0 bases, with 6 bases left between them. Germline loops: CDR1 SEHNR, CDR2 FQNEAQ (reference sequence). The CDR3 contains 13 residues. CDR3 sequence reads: CASSFPDSYEQYF. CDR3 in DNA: TGTGCCAGCAGCTTCCCGGACTCCTACGAGCAGTACTTC.

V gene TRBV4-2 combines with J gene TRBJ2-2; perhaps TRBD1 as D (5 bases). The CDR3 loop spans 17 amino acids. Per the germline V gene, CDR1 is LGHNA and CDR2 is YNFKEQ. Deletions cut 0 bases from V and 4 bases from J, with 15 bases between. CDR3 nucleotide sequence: TGTGCCAGCAGCCAAGATCGGGTGCAGGGCTCCACCGGGGAGCTGTTTTTT. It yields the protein CASSQDRVQGSTGELFF.